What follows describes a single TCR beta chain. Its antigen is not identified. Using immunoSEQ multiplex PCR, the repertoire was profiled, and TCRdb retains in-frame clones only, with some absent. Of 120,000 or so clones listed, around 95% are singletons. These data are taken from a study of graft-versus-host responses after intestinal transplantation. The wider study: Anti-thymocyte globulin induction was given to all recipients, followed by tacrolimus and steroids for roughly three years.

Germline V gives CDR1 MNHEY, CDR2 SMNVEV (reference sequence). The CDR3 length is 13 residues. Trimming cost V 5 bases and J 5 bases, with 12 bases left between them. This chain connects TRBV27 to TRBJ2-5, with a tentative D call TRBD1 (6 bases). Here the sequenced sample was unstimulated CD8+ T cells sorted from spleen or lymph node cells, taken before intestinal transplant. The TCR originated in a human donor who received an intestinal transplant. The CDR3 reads CASSPRGVETQYF. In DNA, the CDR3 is TGTGCCAGCAGTCCCAGGGGTGTCGAGACCCAGTACTTC.